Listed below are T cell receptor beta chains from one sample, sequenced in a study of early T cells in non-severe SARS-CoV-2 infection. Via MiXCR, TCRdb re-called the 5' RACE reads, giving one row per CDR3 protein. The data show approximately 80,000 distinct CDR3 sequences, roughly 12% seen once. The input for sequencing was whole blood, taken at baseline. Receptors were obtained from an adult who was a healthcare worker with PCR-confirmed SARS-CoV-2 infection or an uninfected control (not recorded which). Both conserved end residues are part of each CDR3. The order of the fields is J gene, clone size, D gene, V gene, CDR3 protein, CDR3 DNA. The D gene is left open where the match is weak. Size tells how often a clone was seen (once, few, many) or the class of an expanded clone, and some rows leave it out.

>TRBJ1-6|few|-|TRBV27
CASSQQGPSPLHF
TGTGCCAGCAGTCAGCAGGGTCCGTCACCCCTCCACTTT
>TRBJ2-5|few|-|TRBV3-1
CASSTEIETQYF
TGTGCCAGCTCGACTGAAATAGAGACCCAGTACTTC
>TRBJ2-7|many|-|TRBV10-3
CAISESFLSDPSYEQYF
TGTGCCATCAGTGAGTCATTCCTTTCGGACCCTTCCTACGAGCAGTACTTC
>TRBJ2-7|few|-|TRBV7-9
CASSSGHLVLYEQYF
TGTGCCAGCAGCTCGGGACACCTGGTTCTCTACGAGCAGTACTTC
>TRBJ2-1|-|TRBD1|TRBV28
CASSLGQGANEQFF
TGTGCCAGCAGTTTAGGACAGGGGGCGAATGAGCAGTTCTTC
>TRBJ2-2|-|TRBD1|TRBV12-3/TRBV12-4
CASSLAGTGHPGELFF
TGTGCCAGCAGTTTAGCGGGGACAGGGCATCCCGGGGAGCTGTTTTTT
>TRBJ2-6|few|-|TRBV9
CASSPPGSAGANVLTF
TGTGCCAGCAGCCCCCCGGGGAGTGCGGGGGCCAACGTCCTGACTTTC
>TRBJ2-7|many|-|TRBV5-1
CASSPGSYEQYF
TGCGCCAGCAGCCCGGGCTCCTACGAGCAGTACTTC
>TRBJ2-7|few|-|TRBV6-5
CASTGTLGTYEQYF
TGTGCCAGTACTGGGACTCTGGGGACCTACGAGCAGTACTTC
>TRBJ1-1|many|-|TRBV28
CASSSAAGAFF
TGTGCCAGCAGCTCGGCTGCGGGGGCTTTCTTT
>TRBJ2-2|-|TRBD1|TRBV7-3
CASSLSGDRVVSGELFF
TGTGCCAGCAGCCTCAGCGGGGACAGGGTGGTTTCCGGGGAGCTGTTTTTT
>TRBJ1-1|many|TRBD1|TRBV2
CASSSTGGNTEAFF
TGTGCCAGCAGCTCGACAGGGGGGAACACTGAAGCTTTCTTT
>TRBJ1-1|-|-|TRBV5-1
CASSLVPGRSVTEAFF
TGCGCCAGCAGCTTGGTCCCAGGGCGATCGGTCACTGAAGCTTTCTTT
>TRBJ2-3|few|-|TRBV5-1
CASSLQQGRTDTQYF
TGCGCCAGCAGCTTGCAGCAGGGACGCACAGATACGCAGTATTTT
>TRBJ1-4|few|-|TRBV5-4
CASSFKENEKLFF
TGTGCCAGCAGCTTTAAAGAGAATGAAAAACTGTTTTTT